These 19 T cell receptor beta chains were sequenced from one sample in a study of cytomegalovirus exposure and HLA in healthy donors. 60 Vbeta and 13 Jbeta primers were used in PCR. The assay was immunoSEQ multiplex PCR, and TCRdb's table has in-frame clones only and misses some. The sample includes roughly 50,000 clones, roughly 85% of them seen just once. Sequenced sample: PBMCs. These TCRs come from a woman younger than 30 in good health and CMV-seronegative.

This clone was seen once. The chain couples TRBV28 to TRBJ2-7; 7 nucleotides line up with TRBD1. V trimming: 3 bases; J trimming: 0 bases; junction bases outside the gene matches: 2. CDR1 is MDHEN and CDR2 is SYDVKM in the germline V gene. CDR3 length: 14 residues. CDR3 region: CASSLGTVSYEQYF. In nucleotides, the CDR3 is TGTGCCAGCAGTTTGGGGACAGTCTCCTACGAGCAGTACTTC.

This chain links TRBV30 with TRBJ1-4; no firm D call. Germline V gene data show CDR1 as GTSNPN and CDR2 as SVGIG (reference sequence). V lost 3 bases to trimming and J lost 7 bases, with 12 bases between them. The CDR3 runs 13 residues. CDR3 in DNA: TGTGCCTGGAGGGTCCAATCGAGTGAAAAACTGTTTTTT. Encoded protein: CAWRVQSSEKLFF.

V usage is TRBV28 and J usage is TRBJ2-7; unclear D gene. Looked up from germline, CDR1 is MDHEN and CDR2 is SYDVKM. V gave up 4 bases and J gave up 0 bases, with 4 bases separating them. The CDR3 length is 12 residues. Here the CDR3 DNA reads TGTGCCAGCAGTTCCCTCTCCTACGAGCAGTACTTC. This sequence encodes CASSSLSYEQYF.

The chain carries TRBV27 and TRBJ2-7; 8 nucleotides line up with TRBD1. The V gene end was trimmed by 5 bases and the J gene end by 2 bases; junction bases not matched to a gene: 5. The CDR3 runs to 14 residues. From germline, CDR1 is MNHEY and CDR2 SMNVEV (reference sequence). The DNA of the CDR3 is TGTGCCAGCAGTACCGGGACAGGCGCCTACGAGCAGTACTTC. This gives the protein CASSTGTGAYEQYF.

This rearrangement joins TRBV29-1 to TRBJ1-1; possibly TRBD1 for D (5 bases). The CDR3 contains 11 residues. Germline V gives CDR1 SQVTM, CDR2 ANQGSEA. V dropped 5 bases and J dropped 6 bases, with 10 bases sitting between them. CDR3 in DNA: TGCAGCGTTTGGAGGGGCTCTGAAGCTTTCTTT. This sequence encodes CSVWRGSEAFF.

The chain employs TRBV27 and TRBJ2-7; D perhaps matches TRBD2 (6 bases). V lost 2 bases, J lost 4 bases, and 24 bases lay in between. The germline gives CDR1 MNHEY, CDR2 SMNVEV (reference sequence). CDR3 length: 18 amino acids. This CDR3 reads CASSLAISGESILYEQYF. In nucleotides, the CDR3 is TGTGCCAGCAGTTTAGCCATTTCGGGGGAGTCTATTCTATACGAGCAGTACTTC.

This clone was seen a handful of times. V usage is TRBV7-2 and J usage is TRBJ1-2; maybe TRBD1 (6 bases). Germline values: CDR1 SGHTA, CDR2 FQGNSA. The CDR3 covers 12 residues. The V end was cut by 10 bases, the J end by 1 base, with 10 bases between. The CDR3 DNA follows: TGTGCCACCCCGGGACATAACTATGGCTACACCTTC. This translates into CATPGHNYGYTF.

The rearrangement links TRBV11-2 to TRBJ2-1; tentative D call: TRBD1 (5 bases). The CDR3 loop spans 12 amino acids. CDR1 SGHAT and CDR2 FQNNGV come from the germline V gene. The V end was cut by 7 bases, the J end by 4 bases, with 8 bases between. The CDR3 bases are TGTGCCAGCACCACAGGATACAATGAGCAGTTCTTC. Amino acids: CASTTGYNEQFF. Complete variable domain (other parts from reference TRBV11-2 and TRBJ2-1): EAGVAQSPRYKIIEKRQSVAFWCNPISGHATLYWYQQILGQGPKLLIQFQNNGVVDDSQLPKDRFSAERLKGVDSTLKIQPAKLEDSAVYLCASTTGYNEQFFGPGTRLTVL.

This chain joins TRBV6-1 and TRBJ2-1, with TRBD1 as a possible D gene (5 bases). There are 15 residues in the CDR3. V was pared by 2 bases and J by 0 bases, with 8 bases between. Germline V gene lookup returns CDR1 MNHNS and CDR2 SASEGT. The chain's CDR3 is CASSELTASYNEQFF. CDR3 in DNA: TGTGCCAGCAGTGAATTGACAGCCTCCTACAATGAGCAGTTCTTC.

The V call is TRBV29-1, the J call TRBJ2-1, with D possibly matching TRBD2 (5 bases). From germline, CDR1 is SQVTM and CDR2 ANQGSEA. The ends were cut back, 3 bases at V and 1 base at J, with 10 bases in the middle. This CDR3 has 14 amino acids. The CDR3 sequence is CSVETRVSYNEQFF. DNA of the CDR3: TGCAGCGTTGAGACGAGGGTTTCCTACAATGAGCAGTTCTTC.

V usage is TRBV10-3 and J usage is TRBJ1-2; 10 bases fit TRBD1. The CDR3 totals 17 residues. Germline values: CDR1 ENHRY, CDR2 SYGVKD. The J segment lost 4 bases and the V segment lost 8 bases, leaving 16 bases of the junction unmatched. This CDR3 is CAIGARDRGSNPYGYTF. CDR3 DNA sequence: TGTGCCATCGGAGCCAGGGACAGGGGCTCCAACCCCTATGGCTACACCTTC.

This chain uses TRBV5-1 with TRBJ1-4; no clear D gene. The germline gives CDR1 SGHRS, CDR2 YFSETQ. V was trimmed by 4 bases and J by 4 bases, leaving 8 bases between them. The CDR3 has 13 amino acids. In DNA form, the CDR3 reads TGCGCCAGCAGCGCGGAAGGTAATGAAAAACTGTTTTTT. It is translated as CASSAEGNEKLFF.

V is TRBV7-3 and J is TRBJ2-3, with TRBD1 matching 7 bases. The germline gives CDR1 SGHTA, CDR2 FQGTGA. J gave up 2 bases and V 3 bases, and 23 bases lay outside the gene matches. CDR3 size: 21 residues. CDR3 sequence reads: CASSLVPPSGTAATTTDTQYF. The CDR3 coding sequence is TGTGCCAGCAGCTTGGTGCCGCCGAGTGGGACAGCCGCAACCACCACAGATACGCAGTATTTT. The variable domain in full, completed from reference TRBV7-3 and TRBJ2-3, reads GAGVSQTPSNKVTEKGKYVELRCDPISGHTALYWYRQSLGQGPEFLIYFQGTGAADDSGLPNDRFFAVRPEGSVSTLKIQRTERGDSAVYLCASSLVPPSGTAATTTDTQYFGPGTRLTVL.

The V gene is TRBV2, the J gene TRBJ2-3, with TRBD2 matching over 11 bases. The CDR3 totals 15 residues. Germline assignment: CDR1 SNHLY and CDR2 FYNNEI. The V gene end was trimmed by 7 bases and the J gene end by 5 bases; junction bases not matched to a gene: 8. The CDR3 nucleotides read TGTGCCAGCAAGCAACTTCTAGCGGGAGGAGATACGCAGTATTTT. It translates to CASKQLLAGGDTQYF.

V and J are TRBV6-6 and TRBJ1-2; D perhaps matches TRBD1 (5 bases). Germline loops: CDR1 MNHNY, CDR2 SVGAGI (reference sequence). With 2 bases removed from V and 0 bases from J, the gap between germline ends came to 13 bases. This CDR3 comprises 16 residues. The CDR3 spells CASSYPQELPNYGYTF. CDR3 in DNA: TGTGCCAGCAGTTACCCACAGGAACTACCTAACTATGGCTACACCTTC.

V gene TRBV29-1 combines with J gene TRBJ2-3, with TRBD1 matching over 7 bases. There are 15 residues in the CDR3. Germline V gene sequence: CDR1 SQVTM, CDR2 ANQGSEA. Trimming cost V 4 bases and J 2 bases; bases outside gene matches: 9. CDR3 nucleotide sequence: TGCAGCGTTGTCCTCCCGACAGGGCCCACAGATACGCAGTATTTT. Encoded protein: CSVVLPTGPTDTQYF.

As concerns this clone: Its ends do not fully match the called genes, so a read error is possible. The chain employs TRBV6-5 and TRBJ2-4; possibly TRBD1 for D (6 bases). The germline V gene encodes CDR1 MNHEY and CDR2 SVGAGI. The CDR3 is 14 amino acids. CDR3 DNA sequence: TGTGCCAGCAGTTGGACAGTAGCCAAAAACAGTCAGTACTTC. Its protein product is CASSWTVAKNSQYF.

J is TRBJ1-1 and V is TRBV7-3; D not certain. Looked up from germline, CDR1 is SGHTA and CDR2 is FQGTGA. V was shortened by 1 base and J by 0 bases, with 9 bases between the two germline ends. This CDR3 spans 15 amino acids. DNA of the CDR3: TGTGCCAGCAGCTTAATGTGCGGGGTGAACACTGAAGCTTTCTTT. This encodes CASSLMCGVNTEAFF.

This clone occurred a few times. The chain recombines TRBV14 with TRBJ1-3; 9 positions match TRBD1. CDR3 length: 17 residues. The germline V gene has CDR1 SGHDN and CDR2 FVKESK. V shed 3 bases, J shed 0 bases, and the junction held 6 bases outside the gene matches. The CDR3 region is CASSQGQGPFSGNTIYF. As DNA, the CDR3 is TGTGCCAGCAGCCAGGGACAGGGCCCGTTCTCTGGAAACACCATATATTTT.